These 16 T cell receptor beta chains were all obtained from the same sample, sequenced in a study of CD8 T cells in ankylosing spondylitis. From the 5' RACE reads, TCRdb called clonotypes with MiXCR, one entry per CDR3 protein. The sample contains about 220,000 distinct CDR3 sequences, 10% to 13% of which appear only once. The sample comprised blood, either unsorted or a sorted T cell fraction (not recorded which). These receptors originate from a male donor with ankylosing spondylitis or in good health (not recorded which).

This rearrangement joins TRBV7-9 to TRBJ1-2; no definite D call. Trimming took 1 base from V and 7 from J, leaving 16 bases between them. The germline V gene encodes CDR1 SEHNR and CDR2 FQNEAQ (reference sequence). This CDR3 has 15 amino acids. CDR3 in DNA: TGTGCCAGCAGCTTAGGTGATACGGCGGATGTTGGCTACACCTTC. It translates to CASSLGDTADVGYTF.

This clonotype turned up a few times. The V gene is TRBV18, the J gene TRBJ1-1; D not certain. Looked up from germline, CDR1 is KGHSH and CDR2 is LQKENI. Trimming stripped 3 bases from V and 1 base from J, with 12 bases between. This CDR3 contains 15 residues. CDR3 nucleotide sequence: TGTGCCAGCTCACCGACCCGGGGAGCGAACACTGAAGCTTTCTTT. It yields the protein CASSPTRGANTEAFF.

V is TRBV7-8 and J is TRBJ2-1; D uncertain. With 5 bases removed from V and 5 bases from J, the gap between germline ends came to 10 bases. Germline assignment: CDR1 SGHVS and CDR2 FQNEAQ. CDR3 size: 13 residues. The DNA for the CDR3 is TGTGCCAGCAGCGACGAAAAGAACAATGAGCAGTTCTTC. It is translated as CASSDEKNNEQFF.

A few counts support this clonotype. The CDR3 sequence: CSAYTTSGGMNTQYF. CDR3 DNA sequence: TGCAGTGCTTACACGACTAGCGGGGGGATGAATACGCAGTATTTT. This chain uses TRBV20-1 with TRBJ2-3, with 13 nucleotides matching TRBD2. The CDR3 length is 15 residues. The J segment lost 7 bases and the V segment lost 5 bases, leaving 9 bases of the junction unmatched. Germline CDR1 DFQATT, CDR2 SNEGSKA (reference sequence).

J is TRBJ1-5 and V is TRBV7-6; D call uncertain. This CDR3 region has 13 residues. Germline V gives CDR1 SGHVS, CDR2 FNYEAQ. Trimming shortened V by 5 bases and J by 5 bases, and 10 bases separated the two germline ends. In DNA, the CDR3 is TGTGCCAGCAGCCCGGACGAATATCAGCCCCAGCATTTT. It translates to CASSPDEYQPQHF.

In this sample, this clonotype turned up many times. The chain has TRBV15 and TRBJ1-5, with TRBD1 as a possible D gene (6 bases). The germline CDR1 and CDR2 sequences are LNHNV and YYDKDF (reference sequence). The CDR3 is 15 residues long. Trimming removed 2 bases at V and 4 bases at J, with 12 bases between. This chain's CDR3 is CATSRKTGSNQPQHF. The CDR3 bases are TGTGCCACCAGCAGAAAGACAGGTTCTAATCAGCCCCAGCATTTT.

This clonotype occurred many times. This chain joins TRBV5-1 and TRBJ2-7; 8 nucleotides align to TRBD1. CDR3 length: 14 residues. CDR1 SGHRS and CDR2 YFSETQ come from the germline V gene. V lost 4 bases to trimming and J lost 3 bases; unmatched junction nucleotides: 6. CDR3: CASSRPGQVYEQYF. CDR3 DNA sequence: TGCGCCAGCAGCCGGCCGGGACAGGTCTACGAGCAGTACTTC.

This chain uses TRBV5-1 with TRBJ2-7; D uncertain. CDR3 size: 14 residues. Germline V lookup: CDR1 SGHRS, CDR2 YFSETQ. Trimming removed 3 bases from V and 1 base from J, with 11 bases in between. CDR3 DNA: TGCGCCAGCAGCTACGATGACGGTTCCTACGAGCAGTACTTC. Translating it yields CASSYDDGSYEQYF.

This clonotype appeared many times. V and J are TRBV2 and TRBJ1-1, with D hard to call. V was cut by 5 bases and J by 4 bases, with 14 bases left in between. Germline CDR1 reads SNHLY; CDR2 reads FYNNEI. CDR3 length equals 14 residues. The CDR3 DNA follows: TGTGCCAGCAGTCCCAATAGGGAACTCACTGAAGCTTTCTTT. Amino acid sequence: CASSPNRELTEAFF.

A note on this clonotype: It may be a read error: a sequence one base away is much more abundant. The chain recombines TRBV6-1 with TRBJ1-2, with TRBD1 identical over 8 bases. The CDR3 extends over 15 amino acids. Germline V gene lookup returns CDR1 MNHNS and CDR2 SASEGT. The CDR3 bases are TGTGCCAGCACCTGGACAGGGACTGGTAACTATGGCGACACCTTC. Protein: CASTWTGTGNYGDTF.

This clonotype was picked up many times. This sequence joins TRBV7-2 and TRBJ2-2; D perhaps matches TRBD1 (6 bases). The CDR3 is 15 amino acids. The germline V and J ends were trimmed by 5 bases and 0 bases, with 10 bases remaining between them. Germline CDR1 SGHTA, CDR2 FQGNSA. CDR3: CASSGRGSNTGELFF. The DNA for the CDR3 is TGTGCCAGCAGCGGCAGGGGATCGAACACCGGGGAGCTGTTTTTT. The whole variable domain, filled in from reference TRBV7-2 and TRBJ2-2, reads GAGVSQSPSNKVTEKGKDVELRCDPISGHTALYWYRQSLGQGLEFLIYFQGNSAPDKSGLPSDRFSAERTGGSVSTLTIQRTQQEDSAVYLCASSGRGSNTGELFFGEGSRLTVL.

This clonotype showed up many times. The genes are TRBV24-1 and TRBJ2-1, with 12 bases matching TRBD2. This CDR3 spans 16 amino acids. With V trimmed by 5 bases and J by 14 bases, 15 bases remained unmatched. The V gene's germline CDR1 is KGHDR and CDR2 SFDVKD. DNA for the CDR3: TGTGCCACCAGTGGCGCCGGGACTAGCGGGCTGGGCCCTAAGTTCTTC. Residues: CATSGAGTSGLGPKFF.

This clonotype was detected ten times or more. The J gene is TRBJ2-7, the V gene TRBV27; 7 bases fit TRBD1. Losses at the gene ends were 6 bases for V and 3 bases for J; bases not matched to a gene: 5. Germline loops: CDR1 MNHEY, CDR2 SMNVEV (reference sequence). CDR3 length: 13 amino acids. The CDR3 nucleotides are TGTGCCAGCAGGCTAAACAGGGGCTACGAGCAGTACTTC. It encodes CASRLNRGYEQYF.

In this sample, this clonotype turned up many times. The V and J genes are TRBV29-1 and TRBJ2-1; D not certain. Germline lookup yields CDR1 SQVTM and CDR2 ANQGSEA. Trimming took 4 bases from V and 2 from J, leaving 12 bases between them. This CDR3 is built from 14 residues. CDR3 loop: CSVGVTSPYNEQFF. The CDR3 DNA sequence: TGCAGCGTTGGTGTGACTTCCCCCTACAATGAGCAGTTCTTC.

This clonotype was seen many times. The chain carries TRBV20-1 and TRBJ1-3; 7 bases map to TRBD1. Germline loops: CDR1 DFQATT, CDR2 SNEGSKA (reference sequence). This CDR3 spans 16 amino acids. Losses at the gene ends were 6 bases for V and 0 bases for J; bases not matched to a gene: 11. The chain's CDR3 is CSARPAGQLSGNTIYF. CDR3 DNA: TGCAGTGCCAGACCGGCGGGACAGCTCTCTGGAAACACCATATATTTT.

This clonotype was counted many times. V gene TRBV29-1 combines with J gene TRBJ1-1, with TRBD1 matching 9 bases. This CDR3 has 14 amino acids. Germline V lookup: CDR1 SQVTM, CDR2 ANQGSEA. Unmatched junction bases numbered 8, after V lost 2 bases and J lost 7 bases. CDR3 amino acids: CSVEPGQGVSEAFF. CDR3 DNA: TGCAGCGTTGAACCGGGACAGGGTGTCAGTGAAGCTTTCTTT.